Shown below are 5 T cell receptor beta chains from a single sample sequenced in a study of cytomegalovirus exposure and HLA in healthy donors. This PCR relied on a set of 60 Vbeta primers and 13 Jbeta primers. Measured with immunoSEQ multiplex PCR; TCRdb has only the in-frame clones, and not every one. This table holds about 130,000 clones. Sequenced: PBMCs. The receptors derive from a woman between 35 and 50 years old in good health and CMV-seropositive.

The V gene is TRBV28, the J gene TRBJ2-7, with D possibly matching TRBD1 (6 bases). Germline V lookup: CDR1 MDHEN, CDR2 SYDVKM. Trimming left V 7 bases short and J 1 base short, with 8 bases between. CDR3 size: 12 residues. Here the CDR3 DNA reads TGTGCCAGCATCGGACAGTCCTACGAGCAGTACTTC. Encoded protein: CASIGQSYEQYF.

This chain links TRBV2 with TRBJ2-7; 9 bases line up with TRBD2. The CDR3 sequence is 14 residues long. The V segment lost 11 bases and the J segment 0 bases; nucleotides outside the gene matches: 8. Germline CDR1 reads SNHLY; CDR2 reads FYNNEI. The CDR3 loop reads CAGAQAGGSYEQYF. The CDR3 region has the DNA TGTGCCGGGGCCCAAGCGGGAGGCTCCTACGAGCAGTACTTC.

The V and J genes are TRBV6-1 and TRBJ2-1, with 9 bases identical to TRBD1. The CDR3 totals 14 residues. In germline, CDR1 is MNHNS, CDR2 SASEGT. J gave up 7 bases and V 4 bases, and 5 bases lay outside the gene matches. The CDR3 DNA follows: TGTGCCAGCAGTGGCGACAGGGGGTGGAATGAGCAGTTCTTC. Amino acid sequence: CASSGDRGWNEQFF.

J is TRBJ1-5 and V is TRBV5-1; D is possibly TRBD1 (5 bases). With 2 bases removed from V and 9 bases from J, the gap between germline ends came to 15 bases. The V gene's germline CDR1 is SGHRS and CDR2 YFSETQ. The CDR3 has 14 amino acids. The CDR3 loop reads CASSFTVGASPQHF. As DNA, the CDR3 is TGCGCCAGCAGCTTCACAGTTGGGGCATCGCCCCAGCATTTT. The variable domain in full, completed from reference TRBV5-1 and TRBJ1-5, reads KAGVTQTPRYLIKTRGQQVTLSCSPISGHRSVSWYQQTPGQGLQFLFEYFSETQRNKGNFPGRFSGRQFSNSRSEMNVSTLELGDSALYLCASSFTVGASPQHFGDGTRLSIL.

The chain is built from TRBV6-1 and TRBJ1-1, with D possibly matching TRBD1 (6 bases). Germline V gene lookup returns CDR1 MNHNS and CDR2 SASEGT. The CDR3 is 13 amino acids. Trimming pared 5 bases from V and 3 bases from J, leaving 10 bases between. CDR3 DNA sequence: TGTGCCAGCAGTCTTCGGACAGACACTGAAGCTTTCTTT. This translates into CASSLRTDTEAFF.